The 23 T cell receptor beta chains below all came from one sample that was sequenced in a study of OX40 agonist ivuxolimab in advanced cancers. The data were produced by immunoSEQ multiplex PCR, yet TCRdb's version contains in-frame clones alone and is incomplete. The sample holds around 100,000 clones, 91% seen once. The source material was CD4+ or CD8+ T cells sorted from blood, sampled in a trial of the OX40 agonist ivuxolimab. The receptors originated from an adult with an advanced solid tumor such as melanoma, head and neck, liver or kidney cancer.

J is TRBJ2-1 and V is TRBV5-5, with D tentatively TRBD2 (5 bases). Germline CDR1 is SGHKS and CDR2 is YYEKEE (reference sequence). There are 14 residues in the CDR3. Trimming shortened V by 6 bases and J by 5 bases, and 15 bases separated the two germline ends. The CDR3: CASIPRVGHNEQFF. CDR3 sequence (DNA): TGTGCCAGCATCCCGAGGGTAGGCCACAATGAGCAGTTCTTC. The variable domain in full, with the rest retrieved from reference TRBV5-5 and TRBJ2-1, is DAGVTQSPTHLIKTRGQQVTLRCSPISGHKSVSWYQQVLGQGPQFIFQYYEKEERGRGNFPDRFSARQFPNYSSELNVNALLLGDSALYLCASIPRVGHNEQFFGPGTRLTVL.

The chain uses TRBV19 and TRBJ2-2; D is possibly TRBD1 or TRBD2 (5 bases each). The CDR3 length is 15 residues. V gave up 3 bases and J gave up 4 bases, with 12 bases separating them. Per the germline V gene, CDR1 is LNHDA and CDR2 is SQIVND (reference sequence). The chain's CDR3 is CASSMRGRATGELFF. DNA for the CDR3: TGTGCCAGTAGTATGAGGGGTAGGGCCACCGGGGAGCTGTTTTTT.

The V call is TRBV11-2, the J call TRBJ2-3, with TRBD2 matching over 7 bases. V lost 5 bases and J lost 5; bases outside the gene matches: 13. The length of the CDR3 is 16 residues. Germline V gives CDR1 SGHAT, CDR2 FQNNGV. In DNA, the CDR3 is TGTGCCAGCAGCCTCCGGTTTGGCGGGAGTCAAGATACGCAGTATTTT. It yields the protein CASSLRFGGSQDTQYF.

This clone was detected a few times. The rearrangement joins TRBV11-3 to TRBJ1-2; D is uncertain. CDR1 is SGHNT and CDR2 is YENEEA in the germline V gene. V was trimmed by 5 bases and J by 2 bases, leaving 9 bases between them. This CDR3 contains 13 residues. CDR3 coding DNA: TGTGCCAGCAGCCCCGACGGGAACTATGGCTACACCTTC. This encodes CASSPDGNYGYTF.

The rearrangement joins TRBV28 to TRBJ2-5, with 7 bases fitting TRBD1. Germline trimming cut 7 bases from V and 4 bases from J; bases unmatched to any gene: 6. In germline, CDR1 is MDHEN, CDR2 SYDVKM. This CDR3 is built from 13 residues. In nucleotides, the CDR3 is TGTGCCAGCAAGGTGGGACAGCTAGAGACCCAGTACTTC. Residues: CASKVGQLETQYF.

In this sample, this clone turned up a few times. This chain uses TRBV7-8 with TRBJ1-2; D is uncertain. Germline loops: CDR1 SGHVS, CDR2 FQNEAQ. The V gene lost 3 bases and the J gene lost 4 bases, with 9 bases spanning the gap. The CDR3 extends over 13 amino acids. CDR3 nucleotide sequence: TGTGCCAGCAGCTTCCGGACGGGCTATGGCTACACCTTC. This sequence encodes CASSFRTGYGYTF. The full variable domain, rest sourced from reference TRBV7-8 and TRBJ1-2, is GAGVSQSPRYKVAKRGQDVALRCDPISGHVSLFWYQQALGQGPEFLTYFQNEAQLDKSGLPSDRFFAERPEGSVSTLKIQRTQQEDSAVYLCASSFRTGYGYTFGSGTRLTVV.

This clone came up once. The rearrangement uses TRBV6-1 and TRBJ1-1; D unclear. CDR1 MNHNS and CDR2 SASEGT come from the germline V gene. With 3 bases removed from V and 1 base from J, the gap between germline ends came to 9 bases. This CDR3 comprises 14 residues. Here the CDR3 reads CASSDSVRNTEAFF. DNA for the CDR3: TGTGCCAGCAGTGATTCCGTCAGGAACACTGAAGCTTTCTTT.

The gene calls are TRBV18 and TRBJ1-5; D gene unclear. CDR3 length: 13 amino acids. V lost 3 bases and J lost 4, with 7 bases in between. Germline CDR1 KGHSH, CDR2 LQKENI. The CDR3 protein is CASSPSENQPQHF. In DNA, the CDR3 is TGTGCCAGCTCACCTTCGGAGAATCAGCCCCAGCATTTT. Full variable domain (rest looked up from reference TRBV18 and TRBJ1-5): NAGVMQNPRHLVRRRGQEARLRCSPMKGHSHVYWYRQLPEEGLKFMVYLQKENIIDESGMPKERFSAEFPKEGPSILRIQQVVRGDSAAYFCASSPSENQPQHFGDGTRLSIL.

The chain recombines TRBV19 with TRBJ2-3, with 10 bases that match TRBD2. CDR1 and CDR2 from the germline V gene are LNHDA and SQIVND (reference sequence). J was trimmed by 0 bases and V by 5 bases; bases with no gene match: 2. CDR3 length: 15 amino acids. Here the CDR3 DNA reads TGTGCCAGTAGTGGACTAGCGGCTAGCACAGATACGCAGTATTTT. Its translation is CASSGLAASTDTQYF.

The chain joins TRBV11-1 to TRBJ2-7; 7 nucleotides match TRBD1. The CDR3 has 14 amino acids. Per germline, CDR1 SGHAT and CDR2 FQDESV (reference sequence). Germline trimming cut 2 bases from V and 6 bases from J; bases unmatched to any gene: 7. CDR3 sequence: CASSLRSGGSEQYF. The CDR3 coding sequence is TGTGCCAGCAGCTTAAGATCAGGGGGTAGCGAGCAGTACTTC.

The chain employs TRBV7-2 and TRBJ2-7; TRBD1 matches at 9 bases. In germline, CDR1 is SGHTA, CDR2 FQGNSA. The V gene end was trimmed by 4 bases and the J gene end by 0 bases; junction bases not matched to a gene: 4. The CDR3 sequence is 15 residues long. The CDR3 DNA reads as TGTGCCAGCAGCTCCCGGGACAGGGTCTCCTACGAGCAGTACTTC. Protein: CASSSRDRVSYEQYF. The full variable domain, completed using reference TRBV7-2 and TRBJ2-7, is GAGVSQSPSNKVTEKGKDVELRCDPISGHTALYWYRQSLGQGLEFLIYFQGNSAPDKSGLPSDRFSAERTGGSVSTLTIQRTQQEDSAVYLCASSSRDRVSYEQYFGPGTRLTVT.

V usage is TRBV28 and J usage is TRBJ2-5, with TRBD1 as a possible D gene (6 bases). The V and J ends lost 5 bases and 5 bases respectively, with 9 bases between them. This CDR3 is built from 12 residues. Germline V gene lookup returns CDR1 MDHEN and CDR2 SYDVKM. The CDR3 is CASSVRGETQYF. The CDR3 DNA reads TGTGCCAGCAGTGTCAGGGGTGAGACCCAGTACTTC.

V usage is TRBV6-5 and J usage is TRBJ2-5; 7 bases line up with TRBD1. Germline CDR1 and CDR2: MNHEY and SVGAGI. The CDR3 has 14 residues. V lost 5 bases, J lost 0 bases, and 3 bases stayed unmatched. CDR3 in amino acids: CASSPQGYQETQYF. CDR3 in DNA: TGTGCCAGCAGTCCACAGGGGTACCAAGAGACCCAGTACTTC.

The chain has TRBV7-9 and TRBJ2-7, with no clear D. Trimming shortened V by 4 bases and J by 4 bases, and 8 bases separated the two germline ends. The CDR3 runs 12 residues. CDR1 SEHNR and CDR2 FQNEAQ come from the germline V gene (reference sequence). This chain's CDR3 is CASSSLEYEQYF. The CDR3 nucleotides are TGTGCCAGCAGCTCCCTCGAATACGAGCAGTACTTC.

The V gene is TRBV27, the J gene TRBJ2-4, with 11 bases matching TRBD1. Germline loops: CDR1 MNHEY, CDR2 SMNVEV (reference sequence). V shed 1 base and J 1 base; nucleotides not matched to a gene: 9. The CDR3 has 19 amino acids. The CDR3 region is CASSLFGTGGLGAKNIQYF. The CDR3 region has the DNA TGTGCCAGCAGTTTATTTGGGACAGGGGGGCTCGGGGCCAAAAACATTCAGTACTTC.

This clone showed up just once. The chain carries TRBV15 and TRBJ1-4; D is uncertain. Trimming removed 0 bases from V and 8 bases from J, with 13 bases in between. The V gene's germline CDR1 is LNHNV and CDR2 YYDKDF (reference sequence). The CDR3 runs to 15 residues. CDR3 nucleotides: TGTGCCACCAGCAGAGAGCCCCATGTGGGGGAAAAACTGTTTTTT. This sequence encodes CATSREPHVGEKLFF. The whole variable domain, filled in from reference TRBV15 and TRBJ1-4, reads DAMVIQNPRYQVTQFGKPVTLSCSQTLNHNVMYWYQQKSSQAPKLLFHYYDKDFNNEADTPDNFQSRRPNTSFCFLDIRSPGLGDTAMYLCATSREPHVGEKLFFGSGTQLSVL.

The J gene is TRBJ1-4, the V gene TRBV4-2; no reliable D call. V dropped 0 bases and J dropped 5 bases, with 10 bases sitting between them. Germline V gene sequence: CDR1 LGHNA, CDR2 YNFKEQ. This CDR3 has 15 amino acids. CDR3 residues: CASSQEGGGNEKLFF. In nucleotides, the CDR3 is TGTGCCAGCAGCCAAGAGGGAGGTGGGAATGAAAAACTGTTTTTT.

This clone appeared a single time. V usage is TRBV2 and J usage is TRBJ2-1; D remains ambiguous. The germline V and J ends were trimmed by 3 bases and 6 bases, with 3 bases remaining between them. This CDR3 is built from 11 residues. Germline CDR1 reads SNHLY; CDR2 reads FYNNEI. CDR3 nucleotide sequence: TGTGCCAGCAGTGATAGCAATGAGCAGTTCTTC. Translating gives CASSDSNEQFF.

V gene TRBV7-2 combines with J gene TRBJ2-1; TRBD2 agrees at 10 bases. The CDR3 is 16 amino acids. Germline lookup yields CDR1 SGHTA and CDR2 FQGNSA. V lost 3 bases and J lost 3; bases outside the gene matches: 5. The CDR3 region is CASSLSRTSGYNEQFF. CDR3 DNA sequence: TGTGCCAGCAGCTTGTCCCGGACTAGCGGCTACAATGAGCAGTTCTTC.

The chain links TRBV9 to TRBJ2-1, with D possibly matching TRBD1 (6 bases). In germline, CDR1 is SGDLS, CDR2 YYNGEE. CDR3 length: 15 amino acids. V was cut by 4 bases and J by 2 bases, with 13 bases left in between. The CDR3 sequence is CASSPEGDAYNEQFF. The CDR3 nucleotides are TGTGCCAGCAGCCCCGAGGGGGACGCCTACAATGAGCAGTTCTTC.

This clone was counted a single time. This chain connects TRBV28 to TRBJ2-2, with TRBD2 identical over 11 bases. Germline V lookup: CDR1 MDHEN, CDR2 SYDVKM. Germline trimming cut 7 bases from V and 8 bases from J; bases unmatched to any gene: 9. The CDR3 loop spans 15 amino acids. CDR3 loop: CASKSGTSGLGELFF. The DNA for the CDR3 is TGTGCCAGCAAATCCGGGACTAGCGGCCTTGGGGAGCTGTTTTTT.

J is TRBJ2-7 and V is TRBV6-6, with 12 bases aligning to TRBD2. With 10 bases clipped from V and 1 base from J, the junction kept 8 bases outside the gene matches. This CDR3 spans 15 amino acids. Germline V gene lookup returns CDR1 MNHNY and CDR2 SVGAGI (reference sequence). The CDR3 DNA follows: TGTGCCACCTACCCCACTAGCGGGAGGTCCTACGAGCAGTACTTC. The encoded protein is CATYPTSGRSYEQYF.

The rearrangement joins TRBV27 to TRBJ2-2; D possibly corresponds to TRBD2 (5 bases). This CDR3 has 12 amino acids. V dropped 8 bases and J dropped 4 bases, with 8 bases sitting between them. CDR1 MNHEY and CDR2 SMNVEV come from the germline V gene (reference sequence). CDR3 protein: CASGEFTGELFF. The CDR3 region has the DNA TGTGCCAGCGGGGAGTTCACCGGGGAGCTGTTTTTT.